The rows below give T cell receptor beta chains drawn from one sample of a study of blood T cells in healthy people across ages. Each CDR3 protein is one row after TCRdb ran MiXCR on the 5' RACE reads. The sample lists about 780,000 distinct CDR3 sequences; 46% were seen once. Sequenced: blood. These receptor sequences come from a man of 80 years or more in good health. CDR3s leave out the opening cysteine and the closing phenylalanine or tryptophan. The D gene is left open where the match is weak. Clone size is not always given. Where it is, it says once, few, many or a class for expanded clones.

D gene,J gene,V gene,clone size,CDR3 protein
NA,TRBJ1-1,TRBV19,NA,ASTKAGTRRFTEAF
NA,TRBJ1-2,TRBV2,NA,ASSVQVWSYGYT
NA,TRBJ2-7,TRBV28,NA,ASSLGQKRGLYEQY
NA,TRBJ2-5,TRBV11-1,few,ASSLGLRTETQY
NA,TRBJ2-5,TRBV7-2,many,ASNNAGVETQY
TRBD1,TRBJ2-3,TRBV7-6,few,ASSPSTGTGYTDTQY
NA,TRBJ2-3,TRBV7-8,NA,ASSLAQASWADTQY
TRBD1,TRBJ2-1,TRBV12-3/TRBV12-4,NA,ASSFGQGIRNEQF
TRBD1,TRBJ2-5,TRBV29-1,NA,SVERRQGARPETQY
TRBD2,NA,TRBV14,NA,ASNPKASGRAYEQY
NA,TRBJ1-1,TRBV15,NA,ATSRAGGAEAF